This T cell receptor beta chain was identified during a study of blood T cell repertoires in COVID-19. Study details: COVID-19 samples collected from the United States, Italy and Spain covered acute and convalescent phases. The analysed material was cDNA or gDNA that came from T cells, B-cell-depleted T cells, or PBMCs.

The CDR3 is 15 residues long. The ends were cut back, 2 bases at V and 7 bases at J, with 14 bases in the middle. The germline gives CDR1 MNHNS, CDR2 SASEGT. The participants were between about 18 and 90 years old and came from roughly 25 US areas. Source study methods: For nucleated cells, counts were estimated from reference gene primer amplification. TCRdb keeps only in-frame clones here, not all; method: immunoSEQ multiplex PCR. For V, J and clone size, that table is used; D and trimming come from the DNA. The sample has over 350,000 clones; nearly 90% are singletons. The sequenced material came from PBMCs or T cells enriched from blood (not recorded which). The sequence came from a woman aged 18-29 years with acute COVID-19. V and J are TRBV6-1 and TRBJ1-4; D unclear. CDR3 nucleotide sequence: TGTGCCAGCAGTGAATGGAGGGCTGGGAGTGAAAAACTGTTTTTT. It codes for CASSEWRAGSEKLFF.